These 9 T cell receptor beta chains were all obtained from the same sample, sequenced in a study of blood T cell dynamics during melanoma immunotherapy. Sequencing was performed with immunoSEQ multiplex PCR; in TCRdb, only in-frame clones are kept and a portion is missing. The sample holds 15,000 to 20,000 clones, less than 95% seen once. The time point denotes: week 3, after first cycle of checkpoint inhibitor. The specimen comprised effector memory CD8+ T cells from blood, sampled from a patient treated with checkpoint blockade. Every receptor here comes from a human donor with melanoma.

The CDR3 DNA is TGTGCCAGCAGCTATCTTTACGAGCAGTACTTC. Protein product: CASSYLYEQYF. J is TRBJ2-7 and V is TRBV5-4; D call uncertain. CDR3 length: 11 amino acids. CDR1 SGHNT and CDR2 YYREEE come from the germline V gene (reference sequence). V lost 3 bases and J lost 4, with 5 bases in between.

V usage is TRBV6-5 and J usage is TRBJ1-6; D may be TRBD1 (5 bases). CDR3 length: 14 residues. V shed 5 bases and J shed 10 bases, with 15 bases lying between them. Germline assignment: CDR1 MNHEY and CDR2 SVGAGI. Here the CDR3 reads CASSPSGSRSPLHF. As DNA, the CDR3 is TGTGCCAGCAGTCCGTCAGGGTCGCGGTCACCCCTCCACTTT.

The chain is built from TRBV4-2 and TRBJ2-1; 9 bases match TRBD2. The CDR3 runs 16 residues. The V and J ends lost 4 bases and 9 bases, in that order; junction bases with no gene match: 13. Germline V gene data show CDR1 as LGHNA and CDR2 as YNFKEQ. CDR3: CASSPRGGAGGGEQFF. CDR3 in DNA: TGTGCCAGCAGCCCCCGGGGGGGGGCGGGAGGGGGTGAGCAGTTCTTC.

The chain uses TRBV27 and TRBJ1-6, with 9 nucleotides matching TRBD1. Germline V gene data show CDR1 as MNHEY and CDR2 as SMNVEV (reference sequence). CDR3 length: 16 amino acids. V was pared by 2 bases and J by 8 bases, with 7 bases of the junction left unmatched. CDR3 sequence (DNA): TGTGCCAGCAGTTTAGGCCCCGGGACAGGGTATTCACCCCTCCACTTT. This codes for CASSLGPGTGYSPLHF.

The chain uses TRBV7-9 and TRBJ1-1; D ambiguous. V lost 3 bases to trimming and J lost 6 bases, with 5 bases between them. From germline, CDR1 is SEHNR and CDR2 FQNEAQ (reference sequence). The CDR3 totals 11 residues. The CDR3 DNA is TGTGCCAGCAGCTTGGCGGCTGAAGCTTTCTTT. This translates into CASSLAAEAFF.

V and J are TRBV7-9 and TRBJ2-3; D gene uncertain. Trimming took off 4 bases at V and 0 bases at J, with 5 bases between the two ends. CDR3 length: 13 amino acids. Germline CDR1 and CDR2: SEHNR and FQNEAQ (reference sequence). For the CDR3, the DNA is TGTGCCAGCAGCTCCCCTAGCACAGATACGCAGTATTTT. Translated, it gives CASSSPSTDTQYF.

The genes are TRBV28 and TRBJ2-7; tentatively, D is TRBD1 (6 bases). Trimming pared 1 base from V and 7 bases from J, leaving 11 bases between. The germline V gene has CDR1 MDHEN and CDR2 SYDVKM. This CDR3 has 13 residues. The DNA for the CDR3 is TGTGCCAGCAGTTTATCACAGGGATGGGAGCAGTACTTC. Protein: CASSLSQGWEQYF.

This sequence joins TRBV13 and TRBJ1-2, with D perhaps matching TRBD1 (6 bases). V lost 7 bases and J 4 bases, leaving 10 bases between the germline ends. Germline CDR1 reads PRHDT; CDR2 reads FYEKMQ (reference sequence). This CDR3 is built from 12 residues. CDR3 loop: CASTTQGYGYTF. The DNA for the CDR3 is TGTGCCAGCACCACACAGGGCTATGGCTACACCTTC.

The chain recombines TRBV19 with TRBJ1-2, with 7 bases matching TRBD1. The CDR3 sequence is 14 residues long. With V trimmed by 4 bases and J by 3 bases, 5 bases remained unmatched. Germline V CDR1 and CDR2: LNHDA, SQIVND (reference sequence). For the CDR3, the DNA is TGTGCCAGTAGTAGAGACAGGGACCACTATGGCTACACCTTC. It codes for CASSRDRDHYGYTF.